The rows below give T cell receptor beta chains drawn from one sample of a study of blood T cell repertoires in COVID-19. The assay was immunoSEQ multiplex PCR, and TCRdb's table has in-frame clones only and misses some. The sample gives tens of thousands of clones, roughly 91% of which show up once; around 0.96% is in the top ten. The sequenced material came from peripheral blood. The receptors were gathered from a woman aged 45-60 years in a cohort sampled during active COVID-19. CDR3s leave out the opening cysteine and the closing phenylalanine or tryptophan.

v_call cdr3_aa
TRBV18 ASSPGGADYEQY
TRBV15 ATSRVGDNSPLH
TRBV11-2 ASSGGASGRGDTQY
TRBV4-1 ASSQDVAGREGYT
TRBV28 ASETGGANYGYT
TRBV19 ASSIDFAGRTGELF
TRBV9 ASSVGGRQNNEQF
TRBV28 ASSQANEQF
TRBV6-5 ARSFPRAHFYGYT
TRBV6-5 ASRGGRTAGEQY
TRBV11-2 ASSPQGDTEAF
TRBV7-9 ASSPKTSTLSYNEQF
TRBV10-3 AISGGERSLDNEQF
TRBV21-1 ASSNGGRVGYGYT
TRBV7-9 ASSPGQSYTEAF
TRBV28 ASGRQYTDTQY
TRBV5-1 ASSSGTRIGRSSYEQY
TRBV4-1 ASSIGTAELYEQY
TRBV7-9 ASSLLGLGGNTEAF
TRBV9 ASSTTGGDGELF
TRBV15 ATSRGAVGSGNEQY
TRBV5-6 ASRKLGETQY
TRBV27 ASSRISGGAYGYT
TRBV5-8 ASSLARDSNTDTQY
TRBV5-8 ASKEGGREAGYT
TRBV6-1 ASSDGGIQETQY
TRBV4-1 ASSLRNLPNTGELF
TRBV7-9 ASKQTGDNSPLH
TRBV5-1 ASSSGQGGRITDTQY
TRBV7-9 ASSPEGTEAF
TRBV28 ASPPRGDRGSTDTQY
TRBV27 ATYLRQPQH
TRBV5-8 ASSPAGGLQETQY
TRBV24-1 ATSDLQVPAGQY
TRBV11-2 ASSPVGGRYGGQF
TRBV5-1 ASSSGQGNTEAF
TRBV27 ASSLKADSSYNEQF
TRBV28 ASSPQGASGRETQY
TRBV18 ASNRARFEKLF
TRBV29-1 SVEGGRAPDTQY
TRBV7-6 ASSLEASGRLGYEQY
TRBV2 AIVKREEPETQY